This T cell receptor (beta chain) was recovered during a study of blood T cell repertoires in COVID-19. Methods used by the authors: Reference gene primer amplification in the assay estimated nucleated cell counts. Sequencing was performed with immunoSEQ multiplex PCR; in TCRdb, only in-frame clones are kept and a portion is missing. Clone size and V and J calls were adopted from that table, with D and trimming inferred from the DNA. The sample shows roughly 240,000 clones, approximately 86% of them seen only once. The CDR3 totals 15 residues. The germline V gene encodes CDR1 LNHNV and CDR2 YYDKDF (reference sequence). V was clipped by 7 bases and J by 4 bases, with 16 bases between them. Participants were aged about 18 to 100 years, lived in 20 to 25 US areas, and enrolled virtually.

This receptor was identified in a woman in her thirties with acute COVID-19. Sample: PBMCs or T cells enriched from blood (not recorded which). The genes are TRBV15 and TRBJ2-2; TRBD2 is a possible D gene (7 bases). CDR3 protein: CATTSRGAATGELFF. In nucleotides, the CDR3 is TGTGCCACCACGTCTCGGGGGGCCGCCACCGGGGAGCTGTTTTTT.